This T cell receptor (beta chain) was recovered during a study of blood T cells in healthy people across ages. There are 13 residues in the CDR3. Trimming took off 5 bases at V and 8 bases at J, with 15 bases between the two ends. Germline V lookup: CDR1 MDHEN, CDR2 SYDVKM. Using a J-beta primer mix together with a sample-barcoded 5' primer, a second PCR was run for roughly 6 to 12 cycles. Each TCR beta cDNA got a 12-nucleotide random molecular identifier. One entry per CDR3 protein, called by TCRdb with MiXCR from the 5' RACE reads. The data show under 1,100,000 distinct CDR3 sequences, with about 23% seen just once and around 0.7% held by the top ten. This clonotype was picked up a small number of times. The same specimen was also included in a second study, on T cells of mothers and their children. This second study says: Sample barcodes and 2-4 random nucleotides were added by the M1S primer of the second PCR. Related mother and child pairs showed slightly greater overlap (not significant) than unrelated pairs did.

The receptor's source is a girl aged 2 to 9 in good health. This rearrangement joins TRBV28 to TRBJ1-2; D gene unclear. The sequencing sample was made of blood. CDR3 region: CASSVRQGRGYTF. CDR3 DNA sequence: TGTGCCAGCAGTGTGAGACAAGGAAGGGGCTACACCTTC.